Below are 2 T cell receptor beta chains sequenced from a single sample in a study of cytomegalovirus exposure and HLA in healthy donors. It was with 60 Vbeta and 13 Jbeta primers that the PCR ran. Repertoires were generated with immunoSEQ multiplex PCR, while TCRdb's copy carries only in-frame clones and drops some. The repertoire includes about 110,000 clones, roughly 80% of them detected once, and roughly 5.9% sits in the top ten. The sample comprised PBMCs. These receptor sequences come from a woman aged 25-40 years in good health and CMV-seropositive.

This clone was detected a few times. This chain uses TRBV7-2 with TRBJ2-7; TRBD1 agrees at 7 bases. The CDR3 covers 14 residues. Per germline, CDR1 SGHTA and CDR2 FQGNSA. The ends lost 5 bases at V and 3 bases at J; junction bases unmatched: 7. CDR3 in DNA: TGTGCCAGCAGCCAAAGGTCAGGGGGCTACGAGCAGTACTTC. Its protein product is CASSQRSGGYEQYF.

The chain has TRBV18 and TRBJ1-1, with a weak D call TRBD1 (5 bases). Trimming removed 2 bases at V and 5 bases at J, with 15 bases between. CDR1 and CDR2 (germline): KGHSH, LQKENI. The CDR3 sequence is 15 residues long. In DNA, the CDR3 is TGTGCCAGCTCACCAAAAGCGCAGGGAAGTACTGAAGCTTTCTTT. Protein sequence: CASSPKAQGSTEAFF.